This T cell receptor (beta chain) was captured by sequencing in a study of identical twins. Whole-study findings and limits: Partial confounding of zero-insertion analyses by invariant MAIT and iNKT cells was possible. The study found weaker excess twin sharing in beta out-of-frame sequences. Cross-sectional statistics underpinned the conclusions; the same donors were not followed. Abundant beta clonotypes from cord blood bore fewer insertions; memory repertoires lacked this pattern.

Germline-derived CDR1 and CDR2 are SGHRS and YFSETQ. V shed 6 bases and J 11 bases; nucleotides not matched to a gene: 21. CDR3 size: 16 residues. A single record per CDR3 protein comes from TCRdb applying MiXCR to the 5' RACE reads. Of around 1.7 million distinct CDR3 sequences listed, less than 40% are singletons. This clonotype was recorded only once. The antigen is not known. Sequences were obtained from cord blood. The chain joins TRBV5-1 to TRBJ2-5; 8 positions match TRBD2. The receptor's source is a newborn girl in good health. The CDR3 bases are TGCGCCAGCACCCTAATAGCGGGGAATAAGAACAATGAGCAGTACTTC. Encoded protein: CASTLIAGNKNNEQYF.